Shown below are 8 T cell receptor beta chains from a single sample sequenced in a study of chemoradiotherapy in HPV16-positive cancers. Using immunoSEQ multiplex PCR, the repertoire was profiled, and TCRdb retains in-frame clones only, with some absent. The sample shows some 29,000 clones, about 94% of them seen only once. The sample consisted of blood, taken from a patient who underwent chemoradiotherapy. The source is a human donor with HPV-associated anogenital cancer.

In DNA form, the CDR3 reads TGTGCCAGCAGGCGCCAGACAGGGCTGTACACCGGGGAGCTGTTTTTT. Residues: CASRRQTGLYTGELFF. V usage is TRBV2 and J usage is TRBJ2-2, with 7 bases identical to TRBD1. Germline lookup yields CDR1 SNHLY and CDR2 FYNNEI. Germline trimming cut 6 bases from V and 3 bases from J; bases unmatched to any gene: 10. The CDR3 has 16 amino acids.

V usage is TRBV2 and J usage is TRBJ2-3; D uncertain. This CDR3 spans 12 amino acids. Germline CDR1 and CDR2: SNHLY and FYNNEI. V lost 3 bases, J lost 2 bases, and 3 bases lay in between. For the CDR3, the DNA is TGTGCCAGCAGTGACTTCACAGATACGCAGTATTTT. This codes for CASSDFTDTQYF.

This chain connects TRBV4-3 to TRBJ2-2; D not resolved. The CDR3 has 16 amino acids. The germline V gene has CDR1 LGHNA and CDR2 YSLEER. The V end was cut by 0 bases, the J end by 12 bases, with 20 bases between. CDR3 loop: CASSQEYGGHRLKLFF. CDR3 nucleotides: TGCGCCAGCAGCCAAGAATACGGTGGTCACCGTCTGAAGCTGTTTTTT.

The chain joins TRBV28 to TRBJ2-7; 8 bases match TRBD2. The CDR3 runs to 15 residues. Germline V gene lookup returns CDR1 MDHEN and CDR2 SYDVKM. V was pared by 6 bases and J by 0 bases, with 7 bases of the junction left unmatched. CDR3 in DNA: TGTGCCAGCAGCGCTCTAGCGGGCCCCTCCTACGAGCAGTACTTC. It codes for CASSALAGPSYEQYF.

The chain is built from TRBV15 and TRBJ1-3, with D unresolved. Germline V CDR1 and CDR2: LNHNV, YYDKDF (reference sequence). Trimming took 1 base from V and 0 from J, leaving 7 bases between them. The CDR3 has 15 residues. For the CDR3, the DNA is TGTGCCACCAGCAGAGTCAGAGACTCTGGAAACACCATATATTTT. It translates to CATSRVRDSGNTIYF.

This chain uses TRBV6-5 with TRBJ1-1; D remains ambiguous. Germline V gene sequence: CDR1 MNHEY, CDR2 SVGAGI. V shed 0 bases and J shed 0 bases, with 5 bases lying between them. CDR3 length: 14 residues. CDR3 loop: CASSYSGLNTEAFF. CDR3 DNA sequence: TGTGCCAGCAGTTACTCCGGCCTGAACACTGAAGCTTTCTTT.

The chain carries TRBV6-5 and TRBJ2-5, with 8 bases fitting TRBD1. The V and J ends lost 5 bases and 4 bases, in that order; junction bases with no gene match: 6. The germline V gene encodes CDR1 MNHEY and CDR2 SVGAGI. CDR3 length equals 14 residues. CDR3 sequence: CASSRRGQGETQYF. The CDR3 DNA is TGTGCCAGCAGTCGCCGCGGACAGGGAGAGACCCAGTACTTC.

This CDR3 reads CASSPTQTGVNGYTF. As DNA, the CDR3 is TGTGCCAGCTCACCGACCCAGACAGGGGTCAATGGCTACACCTTC. The chain employs TRBV18 and TRBJ1-2; 8 bases agree with TRBD1. This CDR3 has 15 amino acids. Germline values: CDR1 KGHSH, CDR2 LQKENI. The ends lost 3 bases at V and 6 bases at J; junction bases unmatched: 9.